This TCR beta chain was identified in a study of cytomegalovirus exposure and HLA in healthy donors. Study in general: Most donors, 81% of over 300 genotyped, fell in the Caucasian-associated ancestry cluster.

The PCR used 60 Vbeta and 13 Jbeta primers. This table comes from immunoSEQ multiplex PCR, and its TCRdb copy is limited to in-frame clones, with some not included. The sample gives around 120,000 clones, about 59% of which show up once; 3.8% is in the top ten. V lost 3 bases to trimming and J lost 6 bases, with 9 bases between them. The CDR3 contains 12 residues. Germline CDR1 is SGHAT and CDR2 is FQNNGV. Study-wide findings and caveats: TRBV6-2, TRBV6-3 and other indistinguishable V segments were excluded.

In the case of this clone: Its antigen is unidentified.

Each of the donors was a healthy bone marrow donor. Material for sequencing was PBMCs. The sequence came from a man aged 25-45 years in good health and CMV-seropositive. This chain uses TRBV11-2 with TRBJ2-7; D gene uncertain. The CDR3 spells CASSLAPPEQYF. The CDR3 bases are TGTGCCAGCAGCTTGGCCCCACCCGAGCAGTACTTC.